The 24 T cell receptor beta chains below come from one sample, sequenced in a study of breast tumors, draining lymph nodes, adjacent tissues (dated by TCRdb to 2016 to 2017). The library relied on multiplex PCR. Sequencing used an Illumina HiSeq 2000. The public reads were reprocessed in TCRdb via fastp at Q25 and MiXCR, keeping in-frame beta chains. Duplicate CDR3 protein sequences are folded into a single record with the most common DNA and genes. The sample table holds approximately 300,000 distinct CDR3 sequences, of which over 25% were seen once. The top ten constitute 1.1% of the sample. Lymph node samples were obtained from the axillary draining lymph nodes of breast cancer patients. The sequenced sample was axillary lymph node tissue. These receptor sequences come from a female donor with breast cancer. Some clones in this sample may be carry-over from other donors' samples.

This clonotype has a handful of counts. The chain has TRBV28 and TRBJ2-1, with D maybe TRBD2 (5 bases). The CDR3 has 15 residues. The germline V and J ends were trimmed by 1 base and 7 bases, with 14 bases remaining between them. CDR1 MDHEN and CDR2 SYDVKM come from the germline V gene. The CDR3: CASSLLGEVRNEQFF. The CDR3 DNA is TGTGCCAGCAGTTTATTGGGAGAAGTTAGGAATGAGCAGTTCTTC.

Regarding this clonotype: This may be a read error, as it is one base from a much larger clone. J is TRBJ1-2 and V is TRBV6-5; D is perhaps TRBD1 (6 bases). Germline CDR1 MNHEY, CDR2 SVGAGI. Trimming took off 10 bases at V and 6 bases at J, with 18 bases between the two ends. The CDR3 totals 13 residues. The CDR3 nucleotides read TGTGCCACCAAACACAGGGTATGGGATGGCTACACCTTC. Its protein is CATKHRVWDGYTF.

This clonotype was detected a few times. A much larger clone sits a single nucleotide away, making a read error possible. The chain uses TRBV7-6 and TRBJ2-5; 7 bases are shared with TRBD1. Germline V gives CDR1 SGHVS, CDR2 FNYEAQ. The CDR3 sequence is 15 residues long. The CDR3 coding sequence is TGTGCCAGCAGCCTCACAGGGGCCCCCCAAGAGACCCAGCACTTC. As protein: CASSLTGAPQETQHF.

In this sample, this clonotype turned up many times. The rearrangement links TRBV7-9 to TRBJ2-1, with 7 nucleotides matching TRBD2. Germline V gene data show CDR1 as SEHNR and CDR2 as FQNEAQ (reference sequence). Trimming at V came to 2 bases and at J to 7 bases, leaving 8 bases not matched to a gene. This CDR3 spans 15 amino acids. For the CDR3, the DNA is TGTGCCAGCAGCTTATTGGCGGGAGCGTCGAATGAGCAGTTCTTC. Its protein product is CASSLLAGASNEQFF.

Turning to this clonotype: The missing conserved phenylalanine or tryptophan at the end of this CDR3 makes a read error likely. The chain carries TRBV11-3 and TRBJ2-7; D is possibly TRBD2 (7 bases). V gave up 5 bases and J gave up 2 bases, with 16 bases separating them. The CDR3 runs 15 residues. Looked up from germline, CDR1 is SGHNT and CDR2 is YENEEA. CDR3 in DNA: TGTGCCAGCAGCCGGCTTGGGGGGGCACCCTACGAGCAGTACTCC. Residues: CASSRLGGAPYEQYS.

A word on this clonotype: A much larger clone lies one base from this, so it may be a read error. The V and J genes are TRBV5-4 and TRBJ1-3; D is ambiguous. Germline V CDR1 and CDR2: SGHNT, YYREEE (reference sequence). This CDR3 region has 14 residues. The CDR3 loop is CASSLDYSGNAIYF. CDR3 DNA: TGTGCCAGCAGCTTGGACTACTCTGGAAACGCCATATATTTT.

Details on this clonotype: It may be a read error: a sequence one base away is much more abundant. The chain couples TRBV5-4 to TRBJ2-3; 9 positions match TRBD2. The CDR3 is 15 residues long. Germline CDR1 is SGHNT and CDR2 is YYREEE (reference sequence). The CDR3 protein is CTSSSDGLATNTQYF. The CDR3 region has the DNA TGTACCAGCAGCTCGGACGGACTAGCGACGAATACGCAGTATTTT.

This clonotype was counted ten times or more. V usage is TRBV20-1 and J usage is TRBJ2-3, with 9 bases lining up with TRBD2. The trim removed 2 bases at V and 2 bases at J, leaving 2 bases unmatched. The CDR3 covers 14 residues. Germline V gene lookup returns CDR1 DFQATT and CDR2 SNEGSKA (reference sequence). The CDR3 DNA follows: TGCAGTGCTAGACTAGCGGGAATCACAGATACGCAGTATTTT. Translated: CSARLAGITDTQYF.

The chain carries TRBV20-1 and TRBJ2-3, with TRBD1 as a possible D gene (6 bases). Per germline, CDR1 DFQATT and CDR2 SNEGSKA (reference sequence). The length of the CDR3 is 13 residues. CDR3 sequence: CSAGTRNTDTQYF. CDR3 coding DNA: TGCAGCGCTGGGACAAGAAACACAGATACGCAGTATTTT.

The V and J genes are TRBV11-3 and TRBJ2-1; no clear D gene. The CDR3 length is 14 residues. Germline V lookup: CDR1 SGHNT, CDR2 YENEEA. V was trimmed by 3 bases and J by 3 bases, leaving 9 bases between them. In DNA, the CDR3 is TGTGCCAGCAGCTTTCCCCCATACTACAATGAGCAGTTCTTC. Translation: CASSFPPYYNEQFF.

The rearrangement links TRBV20-1 to TRBJ1-1; 7 bases agree with TRBD1. The CDR3 is made up of 14 amino acids. V shed 6 bases, J shed 1 base, and the junction held 8 bases outside the gene matches. Per the germline V gene, CDR1 is DFQATT and CDR2 is SNEGSKA (reference sequence). CDR3 amino acids: CSAPRQGPNTEAFF. The CDR3 DNA reads as TGCAGTGCACCGCGACAGGGCCCGAACACTGAAGCTTTCTTT.

This clonotype was detected ten times or more. The rearrangement links TRBV11-2 to TRBJ2-1; a weak D match, TRBD1 (5 bases). Between the trimmed V and J ends, which lost 3 bases and 8 bases, there was a span of 17 bases. Germline CDR1 and CDR2: SGHAT and FQNNGV. The CDR3 has 15 amino acids. The CDR3 sequence: CASSFLGPGSDEQFF. The CDR3 nucleotides are TGTGCCAGCAGCTTCTTGGGGCCGGGCTCGGATGAGCAGTTCTTC.

This clonotype was seen many times. A junction boundary mismatches the germline segment, possibly from a read error. The V and J genes are TRBV2 and TRBJ2-1, with TRBD2 identical over 10 bases. Germline V gene data show CDR1 as SNHLY and CDR2 as FYNNEI. This CDR3 has 15 amino acids. CDR3 residues: CASREAGGPYNEQFF. The CDR3 coding sequence is TGTGCCAGCAGAGAAGCGGGAGGGCCCTACAATGAGCAGTTCTTC.

There are many counts of this clonotype. The V gene is TRBV19, the J gene TRBJ2-3, with TRBD1 identical over 9 bases. Germline CDR1 and CDR2: LNHDA and SQIVND (reference sequence). CDR3 length equals 15 residues. The ends lost 7 bases at V and 3 bases at J; junction bases unmatched: 8. The CDR3 DNA reads as TGTGCCAGTAAGACGACCGGGACAGGGACAGATACGCAGTATTTT. Amino acids: CASKTTGTGTDTQYF.

In this sample, this clonotype turned up many times. The chain uses TRBV15 and TRBJ1-3, with D unresolved. Germline loops: CDR1 LNHNV, CDR2 YYDKDF (reference sequence). V gave up 5 bases and J gave up 0 bases, with 17 bases separating them. The CDR3 loop spans 17 amino acids. DNA of the CDR3: TGTGCCACCAGCGCGCGTCGCAGCGCGATCTCTGGAAACACCATATATTTT. Translated: CATSARRSAISGNTIYF.

The chain couples TRBV13 to TRBJ1-1; D is possibly TRBD1 (5 bases). The CDR3 runs 15 residues. CDR1 is PRHDT and CDR2 is FYEKMQ in the germline V gene (reference sequence). Deletions cut 3 bases from V and 5 bases from J, with 16 bases between. This chain's CDR3 is CASSFRAGGGTEAFF. The CDR3 DNA follows: TGTGCCAGCAGCTTCCGGGCGGGGGGAGGGACTGAAGCTTTCTTT.

The chain uses TRBV28 and TRBJ1-4; D uncertain. V shed 3 bases and J shed 8 bases, with 4 bases lying between them. This CDR3 has 11 amino acids. CDR1 and CDR2 (germline): MDHEN, SYDVKM. DNA of the CDR3: TGTGCCAGCAGTTTCCGGGAAAAACTGTTTTTT. Encoded protein: CASSFREKLFF.

V gene TRBV7-9 combines with J gene TRBJ2-7, with 12 bases that match TRBD2. Per germline, CDR1 SEHNR and CDR2 FQNEAQ (reference sequence). Trimming cost V 2 bases and J 5 bases; bases outside gene matches: 10. This CDR3 is built from 17 residues. The DNA for the CDR3 is TGTGCCAGCAGCTTACAGAGGCTAGCGGGAGGGCCCCACGAGCAGTACTTC. Its translation: CASSLQRLAGGPHEQYF.

This clonotype was seen repeatedly, ten times or more. The rearrangement uses TRBV5-6 and TRBJ1-5, with D tentatively TRBD1 (5 bases). The V gene's germline CDR1 is SGHDT and CDR2 YYEEEE. The CDR3 contains 15 residues. Trimming took 3 bases from V and 3 from J, leaving 13 bases between them. CDR3 DNA: TGTGCCAGCAGCTGGACGGGGGATCTCAATCAGCCCCAGCATTTT. This codes for CASSWTGDLNQPQHF.

The chain combines TRBV5-6 with TRBJ2-1; 9 bases line up with TRBD2. After removal of 3 bases from V and 2 bases from J, the junction contained 3 bases not matched to a gene. The V gene's germline CDR1 is SGHDT and CDR2 YYEEEE. This CDR3 region has 15 residues. As DNA, the CDR3 is TGTGCCAGCAGCTCAAGGACTAGCGCCTACAATGAGCAGTTCTTC. Residues: CASSSRTSAYNEQFF.

This clonotype came up many times. The chain has TRBV6-5 and TRBJ2-5; D is uncertain. Germline V gives CDR1 MNHEY, CDR2 SVGAGI. V lost 2 bases, J lost 11 bases, and 15 bases lay in between. The CDR3 extends over 13 amino acids. CDR3 region: CASSYMRNSPQYF. DNA of the CDR3: TGTGCCAGCAGTTACATGCGTAACAGCCCGCAGTACTTC.

This clonotype has just a few counts. Just one base apart from a much larger clone, this may be a read error. The chain carries TRBV20-1 and TRBJ1-5, with D possibly matching TRBD1 (6 bases). The CDR3 has 15 residues. CDR1 and CDR2 (germline): DFQATT, SNEGSKA (reference sequence). The V end lost 0 bases, the J end lost 6 bases, and 15 bases lay between the germline ends. The CDR3 sequence is CSARDADRSPQPQHF. The CDR3 coding sequence is TGCAGTGCTAGAGATGCCGACAGGTCCCCTCAGCCCCAGCATTTT.

This clonotype was recorded a few times. With a much larger clone just one base away, this may be a read error. This sequence joins TRBV20-1 and TRBJ2-7, with D possibly matching TRBD2 (6 bases). In germline, CDR1 is DFQATT, CDR2 SNEGSKA (reference sequence). The CDR3 runs to 12 residues. CDR3 DNA sequence: TGCGGTGCAAAGCGGGCAAACTACGAGCAGTACTTC. Its translation is CGAKRANYEQYF.

This clonotype was seen at least ten times. The rearrangement joins TRBV19 to TRBJ2-7, with D perhaps matching TRBD1 or TRBD2 (6 bases each). V gave up 6 bases and J gave up 6 bases, with 18 bases separating them. This CDR3 has 14 residues. The germline V gene encodes CDR1 LNHDA and CDR2 SQIVND (reference sequence). The CDR3, as DNA: TGTGCCAGTAGCCTACAGGGAGGCCCCAGCGAGCAGTACTTC. Protein product: CASSLQGGPSEQYF.